Listed here are 13 T cell receptor beta chains from one sample, sequenced in a study of blood T cell repertoires in COVID-19. Produced via immunoSEQ multiplex PCR; TCRdb's table is partial and in-frame only. The repertoire consists of over 200,000 clones, with approximately 84% occurring once and the leading ten covering roughly a sixth. The sequenced material came from PBMCs or T cells enriched from blood (not recorded which). Source of these receptors: a man in his late teens or twenties who had recovered from COVID-19.

DNA for the CDR3: TGCGCCAGCAGCCCCGTGACTAGAGGAACAGATACGCAGTATTTT. Its protein is CASSPVTRGTDTQYF. The chain has TRBV5-1 and TRBJ2-3; D perhaps matches TRBD2 (6 bases). Per the germline V gene, CDR1 is SGHRS and CDR2 is YFSETQ. Deletions cut 4 bases from V and 3 bases from J, with 15 bases between. The CDR3 is 15 amino acids.

CDR3 amino acids: CASSLAGSGEKLFF. The CDR3 bases are TGCGCCAGCAGCTTGGCAGGGTCTGGGGAAAAACTGTTTTTT. The V call is TRBV5-1, the J call TRBJ1-4; D possibly corresponds to TRBD1 (5 bases). The germline gives CDR1 SGHRS, CDR2 YFSETQ. This CDR3 contains 14 residues. V shed 0 bases and J shed 8 bases, with 11 bases lying between them.

This rearrangement joins TRBV4-1 to TRBJ2-7; weak D call: TRBD1 (5 bases). Germline CDR1 reads MGHRA; CDR2 reads YSYEKL. Between the trimmed V and J ends, which lost 0 bases and 4 bases, there was a span of 13 bases. The CDR3 runs 15 residues. CDR3 sequence reads: CASSQEGDSTYEQYF. Here the CDR3 DNA reads TGCGCCAGCAGCCAAGAAGGAGACAGTACTTACGAGCAGTACTTC.

The chain employs TRBV28 and TRBJ2-7; TRBD2 aligns across 12 bases. The germline CDR1 and CDR2 sequences are MDHEN and SYDVKM. Trimming took 3 bases from V and 3 from J; bases not matched to a gene: 6. This CDR3 has 16 residues. The CDR3 DNA reads as TGTGCCAGCAGTTTCCCTAGCGGGAGGGCCGGCTACGAGCAGTACTTC. Protein: CASSFPSGRAGYEQYF.

The chain links TRBV15 to TRBJ1-2; D uncertain. This CDR3 has 14 amino acids. V lost 0 bases and J lost 8, with 13 bases in between. The germline gives CDR1 LNHNV, CDR2 YYDKDF (reference sequence). Here the CDR3 reads CATSRDPGGGGYTF. In nucleotides, the CDR3 is TGTGCCACCAGCAGAGATCCGGGAGGAGGAGGCTACACCTTC. Complete variable domain (other parts from reference TRBV15 and TRBJ1-2): DAMVIQNPRYQVTQFGKPVTLSCSQTLNHNVMYWYQQKSSQAPKLLFHYYDKDFNNEADTPDNFQSRRPNTSFCFLDIRSPGLGDTAMYLCATSRDPGGGGYTFGSGTRLTVV.

The V and J genes are TRBV19 and TRBJ2-5; the match to TRBD2 covers 10 bases. Germline V lookup: CDR1 LNHDA, CDR2 SQIVND (reference sequence). Trimming removed 5 bases from V and 5 bases from J; junction bases left unmatched: 5. The CDR3 contains 14 residues. This CDR3 reads CASSPLAGVETQYF. In DNA, the CDR3 is TGTGCCAGTAGTCCCCTAGCGGGGGTTGAGACCCAGTACTTC.

On this clone itself: The sample contains more than one DNA sequence encoding this CDR3. This chain links TRBV4-2 with TRBJ1-2; TRBD1 matches 7 bases. Germline V gives CDR1 LGHNA, CDR2 YNFKEQ. The trim removed 2 bases at V and 0 bases at J, leaving 3 bases unmatched. The CDR3 is made up of 15 amino acids. CDR3 sequence reads: CASSQQTGTNYGYTF. CDR3 DNA: TGTGCCAGCAGCCAACAGACAGGGACTAACTATGGCTACACCTTC.

The chain couples TRBV28 to TRBJ1-2, with no clear D. V dropped 7 bases and J dropped 4 bases, with 19 bases sitting between them. The CDR3 loop spans 15 amino acids. CDR1 MDHEN and CDR2 SYDVKM come from the germline V gene. This chain's CDR3 is CASNSPHTRGYGYTF. CDR3 bases: TGTGCCAGCAATAGCCCCCATACACGAGGCTATGGCTACACCTTC.

The CDR3 region is CASSSKRTSGNYNEQFF. The CDR3 nucleotides read TGTGCCAGCAGCTCAAAAAGGACTAGCGGGAACTACAATGAGCAGTTCTTC. J is TRBJ2-1 and V is TRBV7-9; 12 bases align to TRBD2. CDR3 length: 17 residues. The V and J ends lost 4 bases and 3 bases, in that order; junction bases with no gene match: 7. CDR1 SEHNR and CDR2 FQNEAQ come from the germline V gene (reference sequence).

The chain carries TRBV7-9 and TRBJ2-2, with a possible D match to TRBD2 (5 bases). Trimming took 8 bases from V and 7 from J, leaving 20 bases between them. The CDR3 spans 15 residues. CDR1 is SEHNR and CDR2 is FQNEAQ in the germline V gene (reference sequence). The chain's CDR3 is CASLPGSGPIGELFF. In DNA form, the CDR3 reads TGTGCCAGCCTCCCGGGGAGCGGACCGATCGGGGAGCTGTTTTTT. The variable domain in full, completed from reference TRBV7-9 and TRBJ2-2, reads DTGVSQNPRHKITKRGQNVTFRCDPISEHNRLYWYRQTLGQGPEFLTYFQNEAQLEKSRLLSDRFSAERPKGSFSTLEIQRTEQGDSAMYLCASLPGSGPIGELFFGEGSRLTVL.

The rearrangement joins TRBV4-2 to TRBJ2-7; D unresolved. Trimming took 9 bases from V and 1 from J, leaving 13 bases between them. The CDR3 is made up of 13 amino acids. Germline assignment: CDR1 LGHNA and CDR2 YNFKEQ. The CDR3 region is CASPSSQSYEQYF. The CDR3 DNA reads as TGTGCCAGTCCTTCGAGCCAATCCTACGAGCAGTACTTC.

The J gene is TRBJ1-5, the V gene TRBV4-1; D remains ambiguous. Trimming shortened V by 2 bases and J by 1 base, and 9 bases separated the two germline ends. Germline lookup yields CDR1 MGHRA and CDR2 YSYEKL. CDR3 length equals 15 residues. In DNA, the CDR3 is TGCGCCAGCAGCCAACAAACAGAGAGCAATCAGCCCCAGCATTTT. As protein: CASSQQTESNQPQHF.

The chain links TRBV4-1 to TRBJ1-6; no reliable D call. Germline loops: CDR1 MGHRA, CDR2 YSYEKL. The CDR3 contains 16 residues. Trimming removed 0 bases at V and 9 bases at J, with 15 bases between. The CDR3 sequence is CASSQDPIPASSPLHF. CDR3 nucleotide sequence: TGCGCCAGCAGCCAAGATCCCATCCCTGCGTCTTCACCCCTCCACTTT.